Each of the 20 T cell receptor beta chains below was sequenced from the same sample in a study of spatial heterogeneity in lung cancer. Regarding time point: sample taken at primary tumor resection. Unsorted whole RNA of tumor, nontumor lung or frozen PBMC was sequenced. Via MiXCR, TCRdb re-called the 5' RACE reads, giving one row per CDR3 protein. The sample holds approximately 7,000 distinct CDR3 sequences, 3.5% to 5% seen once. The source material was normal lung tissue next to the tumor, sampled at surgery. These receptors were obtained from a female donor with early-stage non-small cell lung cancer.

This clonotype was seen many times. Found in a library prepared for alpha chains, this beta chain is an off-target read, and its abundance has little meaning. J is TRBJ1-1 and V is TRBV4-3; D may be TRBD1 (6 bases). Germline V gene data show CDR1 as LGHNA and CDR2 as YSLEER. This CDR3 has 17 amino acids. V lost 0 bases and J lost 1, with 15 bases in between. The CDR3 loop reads CASSQEGGRLSNTEAFF. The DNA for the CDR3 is TGCGCCAGCAGCCAAGAGGGGGGCAGGCTCTCGAACACTGAAGCTTTCTTT.

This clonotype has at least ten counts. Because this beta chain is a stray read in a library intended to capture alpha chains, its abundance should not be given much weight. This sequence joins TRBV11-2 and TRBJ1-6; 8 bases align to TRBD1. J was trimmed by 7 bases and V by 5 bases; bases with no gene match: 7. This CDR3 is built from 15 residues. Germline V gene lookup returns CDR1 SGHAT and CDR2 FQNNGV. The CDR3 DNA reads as TGTGCCAGCAGCCGACAGGGGCCGACGAATTCACCCCTCCACTTT. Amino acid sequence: CASSRQGPTNSPLHF.

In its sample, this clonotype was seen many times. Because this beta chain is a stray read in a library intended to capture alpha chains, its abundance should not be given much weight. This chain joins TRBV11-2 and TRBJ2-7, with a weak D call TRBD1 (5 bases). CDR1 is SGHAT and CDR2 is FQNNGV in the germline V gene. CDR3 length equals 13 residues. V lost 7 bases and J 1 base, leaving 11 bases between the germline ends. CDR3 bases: TGTGCCAGCAAGGGTCCAGGGTCCTACGAGCAGTACTTC. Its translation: CASKGPGSYEQYF.

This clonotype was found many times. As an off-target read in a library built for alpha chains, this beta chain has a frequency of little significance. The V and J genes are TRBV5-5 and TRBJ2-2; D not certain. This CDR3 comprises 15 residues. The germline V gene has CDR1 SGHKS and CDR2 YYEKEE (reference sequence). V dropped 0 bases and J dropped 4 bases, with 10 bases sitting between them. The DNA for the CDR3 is TGTGCCAGCAGCTTGGCCAAACGATCCACCGGGGAGCTGTTTTTT. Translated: CASSLAKRSTGELFF. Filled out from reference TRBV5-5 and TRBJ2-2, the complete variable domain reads DAGVTQSPTHLIKTRGQQVTLRCSPISGHKSVSWYQQVLGQGPQFIFQYYEKEERGRGNFPDRFSARQFPNYSSELNVNALLLGDSALYLCASSLAKRSTGELFFGEGSRLTVL.

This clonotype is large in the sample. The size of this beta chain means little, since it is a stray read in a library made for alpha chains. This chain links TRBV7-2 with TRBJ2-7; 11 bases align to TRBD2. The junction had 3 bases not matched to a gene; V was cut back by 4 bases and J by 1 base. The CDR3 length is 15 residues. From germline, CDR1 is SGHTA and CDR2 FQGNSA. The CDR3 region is CASSSLAGASYEQYF. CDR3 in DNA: TGTGCCAGCAGCTCACTAGCGGGGGCTTCCTACGAGCAGTACTTC.

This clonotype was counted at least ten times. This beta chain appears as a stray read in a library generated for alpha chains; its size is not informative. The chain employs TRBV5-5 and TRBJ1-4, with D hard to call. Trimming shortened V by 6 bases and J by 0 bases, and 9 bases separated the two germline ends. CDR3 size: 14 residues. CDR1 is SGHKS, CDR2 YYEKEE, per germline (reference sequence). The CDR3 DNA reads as TGTGCCAGCACCCCAGTTGCAACTAATGAAAAACTGTTTTTT. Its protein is CASTPVATNEKLFF.

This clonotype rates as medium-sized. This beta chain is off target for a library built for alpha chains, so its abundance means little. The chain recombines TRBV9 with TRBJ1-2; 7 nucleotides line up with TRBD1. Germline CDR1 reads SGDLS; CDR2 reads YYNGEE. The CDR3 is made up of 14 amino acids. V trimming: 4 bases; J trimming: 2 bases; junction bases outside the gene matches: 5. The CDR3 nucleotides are TGTGCCAGCAGCCCCGGGACAGAGAACTATGGCTACACCTTC. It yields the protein CASSPGTENYGYTF.

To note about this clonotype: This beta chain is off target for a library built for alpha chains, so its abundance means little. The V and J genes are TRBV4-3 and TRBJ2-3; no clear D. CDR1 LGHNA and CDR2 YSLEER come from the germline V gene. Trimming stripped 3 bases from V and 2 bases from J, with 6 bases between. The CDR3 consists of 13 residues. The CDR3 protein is CASSHDATDTQYF. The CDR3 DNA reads TGCGCCAGCAGCCACGATGCCACAGATACGCAGTATTTT.

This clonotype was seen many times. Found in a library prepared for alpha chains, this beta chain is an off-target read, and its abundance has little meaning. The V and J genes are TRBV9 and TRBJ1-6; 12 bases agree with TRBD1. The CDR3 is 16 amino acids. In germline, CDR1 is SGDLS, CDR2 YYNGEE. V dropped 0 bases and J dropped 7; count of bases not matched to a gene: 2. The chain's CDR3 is CASSVEGTGGNSPLHF. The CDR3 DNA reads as TGTGCCAGCAGCGTAGAAGGGACAGGGGGCAATTCACCCCTCCACTTT.

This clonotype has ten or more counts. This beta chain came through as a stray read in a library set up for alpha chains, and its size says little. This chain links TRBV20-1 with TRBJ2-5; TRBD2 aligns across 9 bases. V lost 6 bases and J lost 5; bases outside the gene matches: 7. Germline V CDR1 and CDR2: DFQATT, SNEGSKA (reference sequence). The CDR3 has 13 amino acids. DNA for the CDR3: TGCAGTGCCGTAGCGGGGGTCAGGGAGACCCAGTACTTC. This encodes CSAVAGVRETQYF.

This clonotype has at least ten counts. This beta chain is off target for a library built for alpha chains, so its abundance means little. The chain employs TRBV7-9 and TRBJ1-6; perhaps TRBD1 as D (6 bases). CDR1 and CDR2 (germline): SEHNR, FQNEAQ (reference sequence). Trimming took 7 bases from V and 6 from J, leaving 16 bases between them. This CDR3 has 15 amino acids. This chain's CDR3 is CASTLRGDGNSPLHF. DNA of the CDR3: TGTGCCAGCACCCTAAGGGGGGATGGTAATTCACCCCTCCACTTT. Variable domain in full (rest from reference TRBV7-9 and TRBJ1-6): DTGVSQNPRHKITKRGQNVTFRCDPISEHNRLYWYRQTLGQGPEFLTYFQNEAQLEKSRLLSDRFSAERPKGSFSTLEIQRTEQGDSAMYLCASTLRGDGNSPLHFGNGTRLTVT.

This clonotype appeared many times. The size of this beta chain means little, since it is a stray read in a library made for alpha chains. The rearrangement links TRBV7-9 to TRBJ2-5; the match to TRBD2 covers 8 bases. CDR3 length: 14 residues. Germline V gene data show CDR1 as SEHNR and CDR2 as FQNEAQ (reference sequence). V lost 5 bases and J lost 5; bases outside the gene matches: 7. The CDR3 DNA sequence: TGTGCCAGCAGCCTTGGACTAGCTGGGGAGACCCAGTACTTC. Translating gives CASSLGLAGETQYF.

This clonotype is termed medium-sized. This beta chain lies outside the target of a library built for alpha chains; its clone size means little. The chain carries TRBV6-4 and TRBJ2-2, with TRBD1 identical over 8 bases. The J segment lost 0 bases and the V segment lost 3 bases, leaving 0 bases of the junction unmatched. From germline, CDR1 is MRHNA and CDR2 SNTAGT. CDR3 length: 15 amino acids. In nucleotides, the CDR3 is TGTGCCAGCAGTGAACAGGGGGCGAACACCGGGGAGCTGTTTTTT. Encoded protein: CASSEQGANTGELFF.

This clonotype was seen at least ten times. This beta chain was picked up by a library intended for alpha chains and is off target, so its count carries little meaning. The CDR3 sequence: CAIPLAGGRTDTQYF. CDR3 sequence (DNA): TGTGCCATCCCCCTAGCGGGGGGGCGGACAGATACGCAGTATTTT. The genes are TRBV4-2 and TRBJ2-3; TRBD2 aligns across 12 bases. CDR1 LGHNA and CDR2 YNFKEQ come from the germline V gene. The CDR3 extends over 15 amino acids. The J segment lost 3 bases and the V segment lost 10 bases, leaving 8 bases of the junction unmatched.

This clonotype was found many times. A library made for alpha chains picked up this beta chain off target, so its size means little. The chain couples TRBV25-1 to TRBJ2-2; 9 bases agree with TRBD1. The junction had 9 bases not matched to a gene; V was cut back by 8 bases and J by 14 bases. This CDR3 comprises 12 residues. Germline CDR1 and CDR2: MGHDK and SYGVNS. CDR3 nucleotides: TGTGCCAGCTGGTGCCGGGACAGGGCTCTGTTTTTT. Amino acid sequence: CASWCRDRALFF.

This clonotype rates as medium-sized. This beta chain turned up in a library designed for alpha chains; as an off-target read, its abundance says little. The CDR3 DNA follows: TGCGCCAGCAGCTCGACAGGGCCGAACACCGGGGAGCTGTTTTTT. Translated, it gives CASSSTGPNTGELFF. This chain uses TRBV5-1 with TRBJ2-2; 7 bases are a match to TRBD1. The CDR3 runs 15 residues. The germline V gene encodes CDR1 SGHRS and CDR2 YFSETQ. V trimming: 3 bases; J trimming: 0 bases; junction bases outside the gene matches: 2. Supplemented by reference TRBV5-1 and TRBJ2-2, the full variable domain reads KAGVTQTPRYLIKTRGQQVTLSCSPISGHRSVSWYQQTPGQGLQFLFEYFSETQRNKGNFPGRFSGRQFSNSRSEMNVSTLELGDSALYLCASSSTGPNTGELFFGEGSRLTVL.

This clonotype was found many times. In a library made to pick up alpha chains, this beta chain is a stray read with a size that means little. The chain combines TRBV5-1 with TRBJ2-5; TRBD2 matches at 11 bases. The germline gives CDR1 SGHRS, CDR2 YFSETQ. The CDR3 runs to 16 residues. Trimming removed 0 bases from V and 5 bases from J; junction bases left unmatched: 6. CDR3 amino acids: CASSLVGSGGAETQYF. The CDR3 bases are TGCGCCAGCAGCTTGGTCGGTAGCGGGGGGGCGGAGACCCAGTACTTC.

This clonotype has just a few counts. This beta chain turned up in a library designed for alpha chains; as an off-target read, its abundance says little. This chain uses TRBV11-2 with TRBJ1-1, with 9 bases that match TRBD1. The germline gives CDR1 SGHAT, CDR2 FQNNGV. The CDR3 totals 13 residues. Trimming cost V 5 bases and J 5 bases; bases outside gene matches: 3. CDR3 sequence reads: CASSQQGATEAFF. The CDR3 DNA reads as TGTGCCAGCAGCCAACAGGGGGCAACTGAAGCTTTCTTT.

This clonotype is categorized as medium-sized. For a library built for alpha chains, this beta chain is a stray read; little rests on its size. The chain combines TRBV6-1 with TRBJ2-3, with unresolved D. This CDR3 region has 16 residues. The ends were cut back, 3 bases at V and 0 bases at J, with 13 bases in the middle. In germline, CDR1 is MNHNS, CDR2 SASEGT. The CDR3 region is CASSDLLQLSTDTQYF. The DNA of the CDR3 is TGTGCCAGCAGTGATCTCTTGCAGCTTAGCACAGATACGCAGTATTTT.

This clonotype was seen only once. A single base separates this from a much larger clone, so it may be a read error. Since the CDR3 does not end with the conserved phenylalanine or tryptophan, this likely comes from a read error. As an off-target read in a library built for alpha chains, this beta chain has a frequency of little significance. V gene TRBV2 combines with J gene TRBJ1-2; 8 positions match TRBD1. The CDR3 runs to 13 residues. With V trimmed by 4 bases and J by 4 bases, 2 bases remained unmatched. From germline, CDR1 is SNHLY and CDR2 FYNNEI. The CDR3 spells CASSVGQGYGYTI. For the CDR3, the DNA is TGTGCCAGCAGTGTAGGACAGGGCTATGGCTACACCATC.